This T cell receptor (beta chain) appears in the sequencing data of a study of blood T cell repertoires in COVID-19. The J segment lost 7 bases and the V segment lost 4 bases, leaving 7 bases of the junction unmatched. Per germline, CDR1 LGHDT and CDR2 YNNKEL (reference sequence). The CDR3 runs to 15 residues. Only in-frame clones appear in the TCRdb table, and some are missing; sequencing was by immunoSEQ multiplex PCR. The sample has 200,000 to 300,000 clones, 70% to 90% seen once. The rearrangement joins TRBV3-1 (or the pseudogene TRBV3-2) to TRBJ2-1; 10 positions match TRBD2. The source material was peripheral blood. The TCR was taken from a woman between 55 and 75 years old with COVID-19, enrolled during active disease. DNA of the CDR3: TGTGCCAGCAGCCCTGGGACTAGCGAAAAAAATGAGCAGTTCTTC. It encodes CASSPGTSEKNEQFF.